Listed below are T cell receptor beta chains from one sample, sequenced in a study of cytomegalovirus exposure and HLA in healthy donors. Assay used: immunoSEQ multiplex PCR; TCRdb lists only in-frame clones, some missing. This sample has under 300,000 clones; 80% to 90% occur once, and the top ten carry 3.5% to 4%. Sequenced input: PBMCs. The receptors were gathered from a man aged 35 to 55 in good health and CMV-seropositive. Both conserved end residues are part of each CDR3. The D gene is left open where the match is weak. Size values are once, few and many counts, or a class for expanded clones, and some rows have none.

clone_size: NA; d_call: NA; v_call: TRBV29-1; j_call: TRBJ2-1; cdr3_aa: CSVEDFQGISYNEQFF; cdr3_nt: TGCAGCGTTGAAGATTTCCAGGGTATTTCGTACAATGAGCAGTTCTTC
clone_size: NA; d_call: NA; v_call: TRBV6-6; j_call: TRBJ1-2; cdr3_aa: CASTPFLGGGGYTF; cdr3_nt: TGTGCCAGCACCCCCTTTCTCGGGGGTGGAGGCTACACCTTC
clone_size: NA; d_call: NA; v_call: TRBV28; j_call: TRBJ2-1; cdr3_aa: CASNLASSYNEQFF; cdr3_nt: TGTGCCAGTAACCTCGCCAGCTCCTACAATGAGCAGTTCTTC
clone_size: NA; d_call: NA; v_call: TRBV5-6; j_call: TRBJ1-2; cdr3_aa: CASSRADRNYGYTF; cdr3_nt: TGTGCCAGCAGTCGTGCAGACAGGAACTATGGCTACACCTTC
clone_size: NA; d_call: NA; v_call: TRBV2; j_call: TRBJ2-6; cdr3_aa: CASPYQTASGANVLTF; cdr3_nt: TGTGCCAGCCCATATCAGACTGCCTCTGGGGCCAACGTCCTGACTTTC
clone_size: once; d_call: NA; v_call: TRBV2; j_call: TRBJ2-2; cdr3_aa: CASTGTRGELFF; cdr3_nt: TGTGCCAGCACAGGGACACGCGGGGAGCTGTTTTTT
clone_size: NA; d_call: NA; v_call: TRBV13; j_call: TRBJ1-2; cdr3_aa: CASSLGGHFNYGYTF; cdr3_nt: TGTGCCAGCAGCTTAGGGGGACATTTTAACTATGGCTACACCTTC
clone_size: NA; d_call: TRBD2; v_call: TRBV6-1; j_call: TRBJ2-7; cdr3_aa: CASSGRTSGSYEQYF; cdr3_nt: TGTGCCAGCAGTGGCCGGACTAGCGGCTCCTACGAGCAGTACTTC
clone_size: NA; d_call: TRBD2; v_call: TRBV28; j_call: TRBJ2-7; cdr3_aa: CASSQTSGKGEQYF; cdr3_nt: TGTGCCAGCAGCCAGACTAGCGGGAAGGGAGAGCAGTACTTC
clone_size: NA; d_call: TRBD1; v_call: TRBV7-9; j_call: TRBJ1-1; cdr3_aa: CASSPGQGRTEAFF; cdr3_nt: TGTGCCAGCAGCCCTGGACAGGGACGGACTGAAGCTTTCTTT
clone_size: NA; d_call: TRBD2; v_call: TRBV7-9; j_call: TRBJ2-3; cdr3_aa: CASSRHLAGSTDTQYF; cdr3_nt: TGTGCCAGCAGTCGTCATCTAGCGGGGAGCACAGATACGCAGTATTTT
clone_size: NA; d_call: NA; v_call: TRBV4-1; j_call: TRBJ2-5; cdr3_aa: CASSPVGLQRQETQYF; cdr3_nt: TGCGCCAGCAGCCCGGTGGGACTCCAACGCCAAGAGACCCAGTACTTC
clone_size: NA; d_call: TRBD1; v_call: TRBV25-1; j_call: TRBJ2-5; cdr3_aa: CASSTGTGVGTQYF; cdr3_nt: TGTGCCAGCAGTACCGGGACAGGGGTTGGGACCCAGTACTTC
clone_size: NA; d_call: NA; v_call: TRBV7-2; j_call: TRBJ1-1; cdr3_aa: CASSLALIRGEAFF; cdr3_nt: TGTGCCAGCAGCTTAGCATTAATCCGGGGTGAAGCTTTCTTT
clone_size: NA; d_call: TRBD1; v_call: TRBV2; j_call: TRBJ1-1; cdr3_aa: CASSGGRTGRTEAFF; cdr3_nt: TGTGCCAGCAGTGGAGGGCGGACAGGGCGGACTGAAGCTTTCTTT
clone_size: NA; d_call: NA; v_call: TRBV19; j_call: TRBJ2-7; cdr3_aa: CASSIGGTSYEQYF; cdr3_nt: TGTGCCAGTAGTATAGGCGGAACCTCCTACGAGCAGTACTTC
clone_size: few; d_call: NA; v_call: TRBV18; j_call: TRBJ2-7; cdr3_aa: CASSPPSSYEQYF; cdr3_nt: TGTGCCAGCTCACCACCGTCTAGCTACGAGCAGTACTTC
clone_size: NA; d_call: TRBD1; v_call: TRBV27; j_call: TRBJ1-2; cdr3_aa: CASSQTGAIRYTF; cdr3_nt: TGTGCCAGCAGTCAAACAGGGGCTATTCGCTACACCTTC
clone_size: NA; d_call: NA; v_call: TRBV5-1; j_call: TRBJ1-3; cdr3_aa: CASSLVGAGNTIYF; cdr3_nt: TGCGCCAGCAGCTTGGTCGGGGCTGGAAACACCATATATTTT
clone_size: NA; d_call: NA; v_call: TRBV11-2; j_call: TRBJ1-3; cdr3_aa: CASSLEGRLSGNTIYF; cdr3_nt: TGTGCCAGCAGCTTAGAGGGGAGACTCTCTGGAAACACCATATATTTT
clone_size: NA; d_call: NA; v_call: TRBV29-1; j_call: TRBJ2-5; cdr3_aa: CSVEESERGQYF; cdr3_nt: TGCAGCGTTGAAGAATCAGAACGCGGGCAGTACTTC
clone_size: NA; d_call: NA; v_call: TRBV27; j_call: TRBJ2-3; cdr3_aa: CASSFWSGSTDTQYF; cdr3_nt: TGTGCCAGCAGTTTTTGGAGCGGGAGCACAGATACGCAGTATTTT
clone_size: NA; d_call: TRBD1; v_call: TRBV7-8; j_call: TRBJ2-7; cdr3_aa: CASSLSTGGFYEQYF; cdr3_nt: TGTGCCAGCAGCTTGTCAACAGGGGGCTTCTACGAGCAGTACTTC
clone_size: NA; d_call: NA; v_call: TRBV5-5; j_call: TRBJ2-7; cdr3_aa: CASRPKQAAYEQYF; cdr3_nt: TGTGCCAGCCGCCCCAAGCAGGCCGCTTACGAGCAGTACTTC
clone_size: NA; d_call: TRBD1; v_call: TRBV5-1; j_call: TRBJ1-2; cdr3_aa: CASSLSGDRVNGYTF; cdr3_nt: TGCGCCAGCAGCTTGTCGGGTGACAGGGTGAATGGCTACACCTTC
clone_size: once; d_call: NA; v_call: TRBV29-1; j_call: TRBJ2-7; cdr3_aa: CSVERGQGGHEQYF; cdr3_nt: TGCAGCGTTGAAAGGGGGCAGGGGGGACACGAGCAGTACTTC
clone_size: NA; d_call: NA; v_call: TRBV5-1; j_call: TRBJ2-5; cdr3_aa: CASSREQETQYF; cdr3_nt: TGCGCCAGCAGCAGAGAACAAGAGACCCAGTACTTC
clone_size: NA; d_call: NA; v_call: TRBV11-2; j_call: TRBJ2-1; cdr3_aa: CASSPGWSGEQFF; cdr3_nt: TGTGCCAGCAGCCCAGGGTGGTCAGGTGAGCAGTTCTTC